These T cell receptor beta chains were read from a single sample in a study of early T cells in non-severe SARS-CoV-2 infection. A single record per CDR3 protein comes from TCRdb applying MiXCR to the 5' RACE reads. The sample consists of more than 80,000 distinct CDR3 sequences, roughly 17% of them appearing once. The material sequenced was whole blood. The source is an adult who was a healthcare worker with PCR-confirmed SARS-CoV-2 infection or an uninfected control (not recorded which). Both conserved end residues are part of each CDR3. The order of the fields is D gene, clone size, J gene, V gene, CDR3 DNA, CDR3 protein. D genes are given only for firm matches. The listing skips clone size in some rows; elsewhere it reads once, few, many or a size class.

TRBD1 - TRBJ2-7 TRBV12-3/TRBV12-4 TGTGCCAGCAGTCTGTCGGGACAGGGATTCGAGCAGTACTTC CASSLSGQGFEQYF
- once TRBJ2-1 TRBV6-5 TGTGCCAGCGGGGGGCCCCTAAGCAATGAGCAGTTCTTC CASGGPLSNEQFF
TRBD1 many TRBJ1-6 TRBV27 TGTGCCAGCAGTACTGACAGGGTGAATTCACCCCTCCACTTT CASSTDRVNSPLHF
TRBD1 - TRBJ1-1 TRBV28 TGTGCCAGCAGCGTCTTTACAGGGGTCACTGAAGCTTTCTTT CASSVFTGVTEAFF
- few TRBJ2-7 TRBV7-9 TGTGCCAGCAGCTTACAAACCTACGAGCAGTACTTC CASSLQTYEQYF
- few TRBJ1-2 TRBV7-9 TGTGCCAGCAGCTTATTAGCAGATAACTATGGCTACACCTTC CASSLLADNYGYTF
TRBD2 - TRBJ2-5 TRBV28 TGTGCCAGCAGTACCGTTGGGACTAGCGGGGGGGAGACCCAGTACTTC CASSTVGTSGGETQYF
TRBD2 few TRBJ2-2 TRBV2 TGTGCCAGCAACCGCCGGTGGCTAGCGGGCTACACCGGGGAGCTGTTTTTT CASNRRWLAGYTGELFF
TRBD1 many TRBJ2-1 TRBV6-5 TGTGCCAGCAGTTACTCGAGACAGGGGTCTGAGCAGTTCTTC CASSYSRQGSEQFF
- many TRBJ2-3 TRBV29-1 TGCAGCGTTTCGGTGCAGGGAACAGATACGCAGTATTTT CSVSVQGTDTQYF
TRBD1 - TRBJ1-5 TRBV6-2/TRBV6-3 TGTGCCAGCAGTCAACTTCTCGGGACAGAGAATCAGCCCCAGCATTTT CASSQLLGTENQPQHF
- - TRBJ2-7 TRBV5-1 TGCGCCAGCAGCTTGGTCGGTGGGAACTACGAGCAGTACTTC CASSLVGGNYEQYF
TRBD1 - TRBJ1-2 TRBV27 TGTGCCAGCAGTTTATCGTCCACAGGGGCCTTGAGTTTC CASSLSSTGALSF
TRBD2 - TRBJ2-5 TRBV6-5 TGTGCCAGCAGTTACGCTAGCGGGGGGTCCGGAGAGACCCAGTACTTC CASSYASGGSGETQYF
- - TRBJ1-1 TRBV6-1 TGTGCCAGCAATAAGAACCCAGGGAATGGCGCTGAAGCTTTCTTT CASNKNPGNGAEAFF
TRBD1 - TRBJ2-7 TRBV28 TGTGCCAGCAGTGACTGGGACAGGCGACGTCACGAGCAGTACTTC CASSDWDRRRHEQYF
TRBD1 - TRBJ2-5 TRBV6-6 TGTGCCAGCAGTTACTCGGGACAGGGAATACAAGAGACCCAGTACTTC CASSYSGQGIQETQYF
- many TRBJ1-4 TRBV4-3 TGCGCCAGCAGCCAAATATTCGGGACGGGTAATGAAAAACTGTTTTTT CASSQIFGTGNEKLFF
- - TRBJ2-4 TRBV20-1 TGCAGTGCTAGTCATAGACAAGATTCCAAAAACATTCAGTACTTC CSASHRQDSKNIQYF
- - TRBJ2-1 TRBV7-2 TGTGCCAGCAGCTTAGACCGATACAATGAGCAGTTCTTC CASSLDRYNEQFF
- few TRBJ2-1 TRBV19 TGTGCCAGTAGCTCACAGGTTTACAATGAGCAGTTCTTC CASSSQVYNEQFF
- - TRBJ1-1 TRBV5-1 TGCGCCAGCAGCTTGGACAGGGTTTTGGGGACTGAAGCTTTCTTT CASSLDRVLGTEAFF
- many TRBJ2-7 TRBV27 TGTGCCAGCAGTCGGGACCGCTCCTACGAGCAGTACTTC CASSRDRSYEQYF
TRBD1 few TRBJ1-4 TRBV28 TGTGCCAGCGGCACAGGGGGCTTTGGCGAAAAACTGTTTTTT CASGTGGFGEKLFF
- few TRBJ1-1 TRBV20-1 TGCAGTGCTAGTGGAGGGTTGAACACTGAAGCTTTCTTT CSASGGLNTEAFF
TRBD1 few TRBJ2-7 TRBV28 TGTGCCAGCGAATCGACAGGGGGCTACTACGAGCAGTACTTC CASESTGGYYEQYF
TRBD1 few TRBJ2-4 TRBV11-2 TGTGCCAGCAGCTCCTCAGCAGGGACAGGGGTAGCGAGAAACATTCAGTACTTC CASSSSAGTGVARNIQYF
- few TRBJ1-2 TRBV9 TGTGCCAGCAGCTCCCAGTCGGGGGCATGGGGCTACACCTTC CASSSQSGAWGYTF
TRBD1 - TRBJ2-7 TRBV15 TGTGCCACCAGCTCACCGGGACAGGGCCACGAGCAGTACTTC CATSSPGQGHEQYF
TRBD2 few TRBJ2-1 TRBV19 TGTGCCAGTAGCCCGCGCCTAGCGGGAGGTTCCTACAATGAGCAGTTCTTC CASSPRLAGGSYNEQFF
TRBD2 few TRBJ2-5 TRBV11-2 TGTGCCAGCAGCTTATCTAGCGGGGTTGAGACCCAGTACTTC CASSLSSGVETQYF
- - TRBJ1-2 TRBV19 TGTGCCAGTAGTATAGTTAGCAGAAACTATGGCTTCACCTTC CASSIVSRNYGFTF
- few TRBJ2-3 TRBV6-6 TGTGCCAGCAGTTACTCTACAGCTAGCACAGATACGCAGTATTTT CASSYSTASTDTQYF
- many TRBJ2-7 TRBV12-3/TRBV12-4 TGTGCCAGCAGTTTAGAATTCTCCCACGAGCAGTACTTC CASSLEFSHEQYF
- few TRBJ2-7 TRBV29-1 TGCAGCGTTGGGTCGGAAGACGAGCAGTACTTC CSVGSEDEQYF
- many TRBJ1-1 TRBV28 TGTGCCAGCAGTTCCTCCGGGTCTGAAGCTTTCTTT CASSSSGSEAFF
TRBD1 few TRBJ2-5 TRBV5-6 TGTGCCAGCAGCTACCGACAGGGACAAGAGACCCAGTACTTC CASSYRQGQETQYF
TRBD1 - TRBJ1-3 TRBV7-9 TGTGCCAGCAGCTTGGGACAGGCTGAAAACACCATATATTTT CASSLGQAENTIYF
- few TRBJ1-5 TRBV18 TGTGCCAGCTCACCCCGGCTGGAGGCCCAGCATTTT CASSPRLEAQHF
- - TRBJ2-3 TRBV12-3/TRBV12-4 TGTGCCAGCAGTTTAGGTTTAGGGAATACGCAGTATTTT CASSLGLGNTQYF
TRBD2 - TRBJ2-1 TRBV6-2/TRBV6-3 TGTGCCAGCAGTTCGTGGACTAGCCCCTTTGAGCAGTTCTTC CASSSWTSPFEQFF
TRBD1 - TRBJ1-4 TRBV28 TGTGCCAGCAGTTTAGGGCCAGGGGGCGAGGGCACTAATGAAAAACTGTTTTTT CASSLGPGGEGTNEKLFF
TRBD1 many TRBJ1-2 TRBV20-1 TGCAGTGCTCCTCCGGACAGGGGCCTTGGCTACACCTTC CSAPPDRGLGYTF
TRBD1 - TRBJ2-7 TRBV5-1 TGCGCCAGCAGCTTGAAGACGGGTCAGGGGGATGACGAGCAGTACTTC CASSLKTGQGDDEQYF
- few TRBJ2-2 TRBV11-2 TGTGCCAGCAGCTTAATCGGGGGAACCGGGGAGCTGTTTTTT CASSLIGGTGELFF
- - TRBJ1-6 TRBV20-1 TGCAGTGCTAGAGATCTGAAGGGAGGTAATTCACCCCTCCACTTT CSARDLKGGNSPLHF
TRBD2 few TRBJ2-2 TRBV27 TGTGCCAGCAGTTTAGCGGGAGGGGGCACCGGGGAGCTGTTTTTT CASSLAGGGTGELFF